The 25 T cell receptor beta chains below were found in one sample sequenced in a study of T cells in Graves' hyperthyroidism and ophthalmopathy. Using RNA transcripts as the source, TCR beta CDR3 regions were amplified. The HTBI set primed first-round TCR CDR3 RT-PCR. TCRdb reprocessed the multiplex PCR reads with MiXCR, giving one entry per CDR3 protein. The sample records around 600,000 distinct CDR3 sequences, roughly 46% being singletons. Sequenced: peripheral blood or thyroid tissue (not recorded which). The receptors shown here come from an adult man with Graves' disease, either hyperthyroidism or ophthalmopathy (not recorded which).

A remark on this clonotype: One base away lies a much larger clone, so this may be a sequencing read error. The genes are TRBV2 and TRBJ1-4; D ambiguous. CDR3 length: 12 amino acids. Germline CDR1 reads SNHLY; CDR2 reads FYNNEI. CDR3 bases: TGTGCCGGCAGTGAAGAGAATGAAAAACTGTTTTTT. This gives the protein CAGSEENEKLFF.

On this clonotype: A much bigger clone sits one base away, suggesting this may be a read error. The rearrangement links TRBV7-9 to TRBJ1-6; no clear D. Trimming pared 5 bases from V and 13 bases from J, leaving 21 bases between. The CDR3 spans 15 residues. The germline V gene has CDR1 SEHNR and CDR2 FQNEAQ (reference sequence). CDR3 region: CASSLTDGTFAPLHF. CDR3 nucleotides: TGTGCCAGCAGCCTAACGGACGGTACCTTTGCGCCCCTCCACTTT.

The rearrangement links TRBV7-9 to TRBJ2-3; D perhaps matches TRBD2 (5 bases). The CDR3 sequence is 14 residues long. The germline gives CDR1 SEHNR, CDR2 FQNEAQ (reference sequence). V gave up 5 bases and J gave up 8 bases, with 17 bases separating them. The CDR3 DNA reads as TGTGCCAGCAGCCCGGCGGGCGGTCATGGTACGCAGTATTTT. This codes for CASSPAGGHGTQYF.

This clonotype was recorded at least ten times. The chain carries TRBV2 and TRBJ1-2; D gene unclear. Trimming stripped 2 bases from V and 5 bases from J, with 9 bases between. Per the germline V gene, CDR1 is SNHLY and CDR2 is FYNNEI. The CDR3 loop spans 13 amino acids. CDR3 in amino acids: CASSESPPYGYTF. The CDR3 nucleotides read TGTGCCAGCAGTGAATCACCTCCTTATGGCTACACCTTC. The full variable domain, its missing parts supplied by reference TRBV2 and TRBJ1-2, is EPEVTQTPSHQVTQMGQEVILRCVPISNHLYFYWYRQILGQKVEFLVSFYNNEISEKSEIFDDQFSVERPDGSNFTLKIRSTKLEDSAMYFCASSESPPYGYTFGSGTRLTVV.

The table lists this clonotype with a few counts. The CDR3 protein is CASSLAARGQPQHF. The CDR3 nucleotides are TGTGCCAGCAGTTTAGCGGCGCGTGGGCAGCCCCAGCATTTT. V gene TRBV12-3 or TRBV12-4 combines with J gene TRBJ1-5; D remains unclear. There are 14 residues in the CDR3. V dropped 0 bases and J dropped 7 bases, with 10 bases sitting between them.

The CDR3 DNA reads as TGTGCCAGCAGTTTACTGGCGCTCGGTCAGCCCCAGCATTTT. It is translated as CASSLLALGQPQHF. The chain carries TRBV12-3 or TRBV12-4 and TRBJ1-5; D gene ambiguous. The CDR3 loop spans 14 amino acids. Trimming cost V 2 bases and J 6 bases, with 11 bases left between them.

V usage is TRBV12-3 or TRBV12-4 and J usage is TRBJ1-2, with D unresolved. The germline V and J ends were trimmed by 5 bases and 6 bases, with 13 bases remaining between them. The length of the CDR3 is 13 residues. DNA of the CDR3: TGTGCCAGCAGTGTGAAGGGATTCCATGGCTACACCTTC. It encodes CASSVKGFHGYTF.

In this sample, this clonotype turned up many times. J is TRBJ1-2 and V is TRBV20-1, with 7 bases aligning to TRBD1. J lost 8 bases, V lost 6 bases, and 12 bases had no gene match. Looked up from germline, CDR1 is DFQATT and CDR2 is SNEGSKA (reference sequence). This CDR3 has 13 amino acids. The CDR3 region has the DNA TGCAGTGCAACCTCGGACAGGCGAGGAGGCTACACCTTC. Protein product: CSATSDRRGGYTF.

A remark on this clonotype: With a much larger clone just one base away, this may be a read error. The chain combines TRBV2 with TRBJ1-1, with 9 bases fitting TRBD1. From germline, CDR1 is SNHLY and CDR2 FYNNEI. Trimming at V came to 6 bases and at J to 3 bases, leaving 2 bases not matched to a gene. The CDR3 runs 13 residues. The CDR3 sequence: CASRGTGYTEAFF. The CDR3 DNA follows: TGTGCCAGCAGAGGGACAGGGTACACTGAAGCTTTCTTT. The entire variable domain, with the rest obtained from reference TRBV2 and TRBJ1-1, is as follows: EPEVTQTPSHQVTQMGQEVILRCVPISNHLYFYWYRQILGQKVEFLVSFYNNEISEKSEIFDDQFSVERPDGSNFTLKIRSTKLEDSAMYFCASRGTGYTEAFFGQGTRLTVV.

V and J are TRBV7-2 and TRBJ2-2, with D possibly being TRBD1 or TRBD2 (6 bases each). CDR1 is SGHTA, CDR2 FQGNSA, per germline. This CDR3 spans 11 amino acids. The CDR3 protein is CAGGLLGELFF. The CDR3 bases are TGTGCAGGGGGGTTGCTCGGGGAGCTGTTTTTT.

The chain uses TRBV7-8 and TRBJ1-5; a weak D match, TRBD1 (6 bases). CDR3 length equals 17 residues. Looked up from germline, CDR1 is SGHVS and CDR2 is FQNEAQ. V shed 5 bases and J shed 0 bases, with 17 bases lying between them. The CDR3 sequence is CASSRLTGTLSNQPQHF. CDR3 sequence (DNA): TGTGCCAGCAGCAGATTAACCGGGACACTTAGCAATCAGCCCCAGCATTTT. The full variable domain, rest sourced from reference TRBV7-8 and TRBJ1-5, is GAGVSQSPRYKVAKRGQDVALRCDPISGHVSLFWYQQALGQGPEFLTYFQNEAQLDKSGLPSDRFFAERPEGSVSTLKIQRTQQEDSAVYLCASSRLTGTLSNQPQHFGDGTRLSIL.

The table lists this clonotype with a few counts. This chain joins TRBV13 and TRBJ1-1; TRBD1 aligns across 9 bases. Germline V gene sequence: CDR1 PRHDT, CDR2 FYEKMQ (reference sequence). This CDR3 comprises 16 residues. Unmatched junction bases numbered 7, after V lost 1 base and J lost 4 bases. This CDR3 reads CASSLAPGQGSTEAFF. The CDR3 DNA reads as TGTGCCAGCAGCTTAGCCCCGGGACAGGGTTCCACTGAAGCTTTCTTT.

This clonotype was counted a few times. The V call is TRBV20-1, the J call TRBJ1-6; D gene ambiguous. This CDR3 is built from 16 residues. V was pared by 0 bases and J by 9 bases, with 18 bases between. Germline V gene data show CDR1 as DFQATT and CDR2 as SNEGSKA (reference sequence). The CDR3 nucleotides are TGCAGTGCTAGAGAGTCCCTACAAGGCACGGGTTCACCCCTCCACTTT. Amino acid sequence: CSARESLQGTGSPLHF.

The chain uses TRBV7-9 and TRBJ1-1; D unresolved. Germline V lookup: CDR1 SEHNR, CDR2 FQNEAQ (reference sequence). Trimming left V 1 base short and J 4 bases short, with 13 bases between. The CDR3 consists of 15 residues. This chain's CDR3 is CASSLVLAGSTEAFF. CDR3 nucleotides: TGTGCCAGCAGCTTAGTTTTAGCGGGAAGCACTGAAGCTTTCTTT.

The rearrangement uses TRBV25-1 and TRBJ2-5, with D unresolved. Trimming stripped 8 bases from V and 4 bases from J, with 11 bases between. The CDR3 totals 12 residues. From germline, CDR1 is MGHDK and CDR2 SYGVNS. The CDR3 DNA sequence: TGTGCCAGCGTAGGTGGCGGAGAGACCCAGTACTTC. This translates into CASVGGGETQYF.

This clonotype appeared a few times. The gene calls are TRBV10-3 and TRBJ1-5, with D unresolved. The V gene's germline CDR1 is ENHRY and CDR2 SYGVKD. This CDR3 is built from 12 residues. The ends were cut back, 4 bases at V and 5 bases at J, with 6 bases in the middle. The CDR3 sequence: CAISGFDQPQHF. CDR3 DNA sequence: TGTGCCATCAGTGGTTTCGATCAGCCCCAGCATTTT.

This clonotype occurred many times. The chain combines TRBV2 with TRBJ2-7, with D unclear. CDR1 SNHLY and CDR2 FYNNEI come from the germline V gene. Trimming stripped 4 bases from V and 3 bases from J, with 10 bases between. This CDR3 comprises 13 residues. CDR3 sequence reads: CASSADRSYEQYF. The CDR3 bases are TGTGCCAGCAGTGCTGACCGTAGCTACGAGCAGTACTTC.

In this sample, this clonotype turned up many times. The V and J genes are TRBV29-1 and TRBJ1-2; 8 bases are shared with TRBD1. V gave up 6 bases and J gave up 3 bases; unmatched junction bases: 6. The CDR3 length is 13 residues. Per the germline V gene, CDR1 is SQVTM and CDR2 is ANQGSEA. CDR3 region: CSVWGTGDYGYTF. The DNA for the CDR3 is TGCAGCGTCTGGGGGACAGGAGACTATGGCTACACCTTC.

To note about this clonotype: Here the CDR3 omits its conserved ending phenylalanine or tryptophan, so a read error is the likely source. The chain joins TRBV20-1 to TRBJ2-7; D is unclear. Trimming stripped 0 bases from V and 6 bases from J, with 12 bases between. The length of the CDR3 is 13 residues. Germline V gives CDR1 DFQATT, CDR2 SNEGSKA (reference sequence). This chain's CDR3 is CSAREGFHIEQYL. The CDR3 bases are TGCAGTGCTAGAGAGGGTTTCCATATCGAGCAGTACCTC.

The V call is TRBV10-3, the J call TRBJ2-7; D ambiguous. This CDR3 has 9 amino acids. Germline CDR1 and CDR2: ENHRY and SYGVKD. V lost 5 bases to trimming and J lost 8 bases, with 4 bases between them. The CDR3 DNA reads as TGTGCCATCAGTCGACAGCAGTACTTC. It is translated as CAISRQQYF.

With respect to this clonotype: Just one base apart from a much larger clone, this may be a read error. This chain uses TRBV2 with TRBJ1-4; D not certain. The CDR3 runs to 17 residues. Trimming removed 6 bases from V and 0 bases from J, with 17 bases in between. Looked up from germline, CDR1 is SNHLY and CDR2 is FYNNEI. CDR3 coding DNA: TGTGCCAGCAGCTTGTCCCCCGGGTTTACAACTAATGAAAAACTGTTTTTT. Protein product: CASSLSPGFTTNEKLFF. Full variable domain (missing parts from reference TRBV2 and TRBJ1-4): EPEVTQTPSHQVTQMGQEVILRCVPISNHLYFYWYRQILGQKVEFLVSFYNNEISEKSEIFDDQFSVERPDGSNFTLKIRSTKLEDSAMYFCASSLSPGFTTNEKLFFGSGTQLSVL.

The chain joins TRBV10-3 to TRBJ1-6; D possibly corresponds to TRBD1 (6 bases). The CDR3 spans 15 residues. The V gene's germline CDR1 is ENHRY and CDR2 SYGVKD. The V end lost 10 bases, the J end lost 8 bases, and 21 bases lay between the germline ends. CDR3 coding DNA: TGTGCCACCTCCAGGCAGCCAGGGGCTGATTCACCCCTCCACTTT. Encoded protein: CATSRQPGADSPLHF.

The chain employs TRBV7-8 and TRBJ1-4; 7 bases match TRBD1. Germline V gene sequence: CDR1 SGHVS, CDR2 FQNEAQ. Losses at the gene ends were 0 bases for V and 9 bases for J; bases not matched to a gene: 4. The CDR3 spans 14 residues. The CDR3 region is CASSLAGGEKKLFF. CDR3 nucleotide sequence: TGTGCCAGCAGCTTAGCAGGGGGCGAGAAAAAACTGTTTTTT.

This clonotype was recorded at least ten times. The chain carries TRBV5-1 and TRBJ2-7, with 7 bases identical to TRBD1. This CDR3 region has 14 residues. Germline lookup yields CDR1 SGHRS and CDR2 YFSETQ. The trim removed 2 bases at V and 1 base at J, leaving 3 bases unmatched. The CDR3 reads CASSFRRGSYEQYF. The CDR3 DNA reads TGCGCCAGCAGCTTTCGCAGGGGGTCCTACGAGCAGTACTTC.

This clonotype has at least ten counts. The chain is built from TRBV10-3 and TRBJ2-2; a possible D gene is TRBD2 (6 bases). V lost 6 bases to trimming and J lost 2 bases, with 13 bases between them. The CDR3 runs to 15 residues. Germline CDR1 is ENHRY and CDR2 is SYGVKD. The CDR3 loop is CAIRRGPDNTGELFF. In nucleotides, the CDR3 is TGTGCCATCAGGCGGGGACCAGACAACACCGGGGAGCTGTTTTTT.